A selection of T cell receptor beta chains follows, all from one sample in a study of CD8 T cells in Susac syndrome. TCRdb processed the immunoSEQ multiplex PCR reads anew with MiXCR; each CDR3 protein has one entry. Of approximately 120,000 distinct CDR3 sequences in the sample, around 94% were seen once. The sequenced sample consisted of CD8+ T cells from PBMCs. The receptors derive from a human donor with Susac syndrome. CDR3s include the opening cysteine and the closing phenylalanine or tryptophan. D genes are given only for firm matches. Part of the rows lack a size; the others show once, few, many or a class for expanded clones.

V gene,J gene,clone size,D gene,CDR3 protein,CDR3 DNA
TRBV12-3/TRBV12-4,TRBJ1-1,-,-,CASTLTGTSAFF,TGTGCCAGCACCTTGACCGGGACATCTGCTTTCTTT
TRBV19,TRBJ1-5,-,-,CASSIQSRPQHF,TGTGCCAGTAGTATACAATCGCGGCCCCAGCATTTT
TRBV4-2,TRBJ1-5,-,-,CASSQSEEGQPQHF,TGTGCCAGCAGCCAGTCAGAGGAGGGTCAGCCCCAGCATTTT
TRBV6-1,TRBJ1-2,few,-,CASSTRGTVYGYTF,TGTGCCAGCAGCACACGGGGTACCGTATATGGCTACACCTTC
TRBV5-1,TRBJ1-1,-,-,CASSLGVTVEAFF,TGCGCCAGCAGCTTGGGAGTAACCGTTGAAGCTTTCTTT
TRBV7-9,TRBJ2-1,-,TRBD2,CASSLIASGAYNEQFF,TGTGCCAGCAGCTTAATCGCTAGCGGGGCCTACAATGAGCAGTTCTTC
TRBV27,TRBJ1-1,-,-,CASIGAGEWPNTEAFF,TGTGCCAGCATCGGAGCCGGGGAGTGGCCGAACACTGAAGCTTTCTTT
TRBV3-1,TRBJ2-7,-,-,CASSQDRGLSSYEQYF,TGTGCCAGCAGCCAAGATCGTGGGCTCAGCTCCTACGAGCAGTACTTC
TRBV9,TRBJ2-1,-,TRBD2,CASSVGASGSEQFF,TGTGCCAGCAGCGTAGGGGCTAGCGGGAGCGAGCAGTTCTTC
TRBV7-2,TRBJ2-7,-,TRBD2,CASSLPRELRYEQYF,TGTGCCAGCAGCTTACCGCGGGAGCTTAGGTACGAGCAGTACTTC
TRBV14,TRBJ1-2,once,-,CASSQEGTVANYGYTF,TGTGCCAGCAGCCAAGAAGGGACCGTTGCTAACTATGGCTACACCTTC
TRBV15,TRBJ2-6,-,-,CATSREGQSGANVLTF,TGTGCCACCAGCAGAGAAGGGCAGTCTGGGGCCAACGTCCTGACTTTC
TRBV6-4,TRBJ2-6,-,TRBD1,CASGQGKDSGANVLTF,TGTGCCAGCGGACAGGGCAAAGACTCTGGGGCCAACGTCCTGACTTTC
TRBV20-1,TRBJ2-5,-,-,CSARDGTGPPQETQYF,TGCAGTGCTAGAGATGGTACAGGGCCCCCCCAAGAGACCCAGTACTTC
TRBV7-9,TRBJ1-2,-,TRBD1,CASSLGDRDNYGYTF,TGTGCCAGCAGCTTAGGGGACAGGGATAACTATGGCTACACCTTC
TRBV18,TRBJ2-1,-,TRBD2,CASSPKRELGYNEQFF,TGTGCCAGCTCACCAAAGCGGGAGCTAGGCTACAATGAGCAGTTCTTC
TRBV14,TRBJ2-2,-,-,CASSQDEAEYTGELFF,TGTGCCAGCAGCCAAGACGAGGCGGAATACACCGGGGAGCTGTTTTTT
TRBV5-6,TRBJ2-7,-,TRBD2,CASSLALAGGFYEQYF,TGTGCCAGCAGCTTGGCGCTAGCGGGGGGATTCTACGAGCAGTACTTC
TRBV4-1,TRBJ1-2,-,-,CASSPSGGYGYTF,TGCGCCAGCAGCCCCTCCGGGGGATATGGCTACACCTTC
TRBV30,TRBJ1-1,-,-,CAWSEGGGMNTEAFF,TGTGCCTGGAGCGAGGGTGGGGGGATGAACACTGAAGCTTTCTTT
TRBV6-2/TRBV6-3,TRBJ2-2,-,TRBD2,CASSPPTSGGNTGELFF,TGTGCCAGCAGCCCCCCGACGAGCGGGGGTAACACCGGGGAGCTGTTTTTT
TRBV5-4,TRBJ1-6,-,-,CASSPSAGDLYNSPLHF,TGTGCCAGCAGCCCCTCCGCCGGGGACCTTTATAATTCACCCCTCCACTTT
TRBV20-1,TRBJ2-5,-,-,CSARVGGRIETQYF,TGCAGTGCTAGGGTGGGTGGGAGGATCGAGACCCAGTACTTC
TRBV6-1,TRBJ1-1,-,-,CASDREGMNTEAFF,TGTGCCAGTGACAGAGAAGGGATGAACACTGAAGCTTTCTTT
TRBV11-2,TRBJ2-7,-,TRBD1,CASSYSWTGDEQYF,TGTGCCAGCAGCTACTCCTGGACAGGGGACGAGCAGTACTTC
TRBV12-3/TRBV12-4,TRBJ2-2,-,-,CASSSGLGINTGELFF,TGTGCCAGCAGTTCAGGCCTCGGGATCAACACCGGGGAGCTGTTTTTT
TRBV5-6,TRBJ2-5,-,TRBD2,CATNWGGSQETQYF,TGTGCCACCAATTGGGGGGGGAGTCAAGAGACCCAGTACTTC
TRBV12-3/TRBV12-4,TRBJ1-2,-,TRBD1,CASSFGDRGYGYTF,TGTGCCAGCAGTTTCGGGGACAGGGGTTATGGCTACACCTTC
TRBV20-1,TRBJ1-1,-,-,CSARWGTEAFF,TGCAGTGCTAGGTGGGGGACTGAAGCTTTCTTT
TRBV7-9,TRBJ2-1,-,TRBD2,CASSPGLAINSYNEQFF,TGTGCCAGCAGCCCTGGACTAGCGATTAACTCCTACAATGAGCAGTTCTTC
TRBV18,TRBJ2-1,-,-,CASSPQRGGEDNEQFF,TGTGCCAGCTCACCCCAAAGAGGGGGGGAGGACAATGAGCAGTTCTTC
TRBV6-6,TRBJ2-7,-,-,CASSYLESSYEQYF,TGTGCCAGCAGTTACCTGGAGTCCTCCTACGAGCAGTACTTC
TRBV4-2,TRBJ2-7,-,TRBD2,CASSQDAGGPNEQYF,TGTGCCAGCAGCCAAGACGCGGGGGGGCCTAACGAGCAGTACTTC
TRBV6-2/TRBV6-3,TRBJ2-3,-,-,CASTQPRASTDTQYF,TGTGCCAGCACCCAACCGCGTGCTAGCACAGATACGCAGTATTTT
TRBV13,TRBJ2-7,-,TRBD1,CASSSRDRGLYEQYF,TGTGCCAGCAGCTCCCGGGACAGGGGGCTCTACGAGCAGTACTTC
TRBV27,TRBJ2-1,-,-,CASSLPRLGNDSEQFF,TGTGCCAGCAGTTTACCCCGGTTAGGGAATGATAGTGAGCAGTTCTTC
TRBV2,TRBJ2-7,-,-,CASSVNNYYEQYF,TGTGCCAGCAGTGTGAACAACTACTACGAGCAGTACTTC
TRBV3-1,TRBJ2-5,-,-,CASSQDWGPGETQYF,TGTGCCAGCAGCCAAGACTGGGGTCCGGGGGAGACCCAGTACTTC
TRBV27,TRBJ1-3,once,-,CASSLRGAGNTIYF,TGTGCCAGCAGTTTGAGGGGAGCTGGAAACACCATATATTTT
TRBV27,TRBJ1-1,-,-,CASSWSQGNTEAFF,TGTGCCAGCAGTTGGAGCCAGGGGAACACTGAAGCTTTCTTT